Below are 13 T cell receptor beta chains sequenced from a single sample in a study of cytomegalovirus exposure and HLA in healthy donors. This PCR relied on a set of 60 Vbeta primers and 13 Jbeta primers. Profiled with immunoSEQ multiplex PCR; TCRdb holds only in-frame clones, not every one. The data contain some 86,000 clones, roughly 77% of them seen just once; the ten biggest clones take up 14% to 15%. The specimen sequenced was PBMCs. All receptors derive from a woman in her 40s in good health and CMV-seropositive.

The rearrangement uses TRBV2 and TRBJ2-3; no firm D call. This CDR3 has 11 residues. The V end lost 7 bases, the J end lost 2 bases, and 4 bases lay between the germline ends. Germline V gene sequence: CDR1 SNHLY, CDR2 FYNNEI. CDR3 region: CASTVTDTQYF. The DNA for the CDR3 is TGTGCCAGCACTGTCACAGATACGCAGTATTTT.

The rearrangement uses TRBV7-9 and TRBJ2-3, with TRBD2 identical over 10 bases. Germline values: CDR1 SEHNR, CDR2 FQNEAQ (reference sequence). The trim removed 5 bases at V and 0 bases at J, leaving 5 bases unmatched. This CDR3 contains 16 residues. CDR3 DNA: TGTGCCAGCAGCCGTAGCGGGGGGACTAGCACAGATACGCAGTATTTT. Its protein is CASSRSGGTSTDTQYF.

V usage is TRBV10-2 and J usage is TRBJ2-7, with D possibly TRBD2 on 5 matching bases. The CDR3 loop spans 15 amino acids. CDR1 is WSHSY and CDR2 is SAAADI in the germline V gene. V gave up 3 bases and J gave up 3 bases, with 15 bases separating them. The CDR3, as DNA: TGCGCCAGCAGTGACTTGTCTAGCAGCATCTACGAGCAGTACTTC. It is translated as CASSDLSSSIYEQYF.

The chain uses TRBV7-2 and TRBJ1-5; 8 nucleotides align to TRBD1. CDR3 length: 15 residues. V lost 3 bases to trimming and J lost 3 bases; unmatched junction nucleotides: 4. Germline CDR1 reads SGHTA; CDR2 reads FQGNSA. CDR3 sequence (DNA): TGTGCCAGCAGCTTTGCAGGGGGCTACAATCAGCCCCAGCATTTT. Protein sequence: CASSFAGGYNQPQHF.

The CDR3 here is CASSLDRALYGYTF. Written as DNA, the CDR3 is TGTGCCAGCAGCTTGGACAGGGCATTGTATGGCTACACCTTC. This rearrangement joins TRBV7-2 to TRBJ1-2; 8 bases agree with TRBD1. V gave up 3 bases and J gave up 5 bases; unmatched junction bases: 5. Germline-derived CDR1 and CDR2 are SGHTA and FQGNSA. The CDR3 spans 14 residues.

V gene TRBV5-1 combines with J gene TRBJ1-2, with D possibly TRBD1 on 6 matching bases. Trimming removed 0 bases at V and 3 bases at J, with 18 bases between. Germline loops: CDR1 SGHRS, CDR2 YFSETQ. This CDR3 comprises 17 residues. DNA of the CDR3: TGCGCCAGCAGCTTGGCCGAATCCCAGGGGATCGACTATGGCTACACCTTC. Protein product: CASSLAESQGIDYGYTF.

The chain links TRBV11-2 to TRBJ1-1; D might be TRBD1 (5 bases). Trimming pared 5 bases from V and 1 base from J, leaving 11 bases between. Germline lookup yields CDR1 SGHAT and CDR2 FQNNGV. The length of the CDR3 is 14 residues. CDR3 in DNA: TGTGCCAGCAGCCCTGGGGCCGGGAACACTGAAGCTTTCTTT. Protein sequence: CASSPGAGNTEAFF.

V is TRBV4-1 and J is TRBJ1-2; the D is unclear. Germline CDR1 MGHRA, CDR2 YSYEKL. CDR3 size: 16 residues. Trimming pared 2 bases from V and 3 bases from J, leaving 16 bases between. Written as DNA, the CDR3 is TGCGCCAGCAGCCAAACCCTGGAGGTGTTCGACTATGGCTACACCTTC. It is translated as CASSQTLEVFDYGYTF.

The rearrangement uses TRBV6-4 and TRBJ2-2, with D perhaps TRBD1 (6 bases). The length of the CDR3 is 15 residues. V was cut by 6 bases and J by 0 bases, with 11 bases left in between. Germline V gives CDR1 MRHNA, CDR2 SNTAGT. CDR3 in DNA: TGTGCCAGCAGCAACACAGGGTCGAACACCGGGGAGCTGTTTTTT. Protein: CASSNTGSNTGELFF.

The chain has TRBV6-1 and TRBJ2-3, with 7 bases aligning to TRBD2. Trimming at V came to 4 bases and at J to 1 base, leaving 8 bases not matched to a gene. Germline CDR1 MNHNS, CDR2 SASEGT. The CDR3 length is 16 residues. The CDR3 loop reads CASSVRGSGRTDTQYF. CDR3 sequence (DNA): TGTGCCAGCAGTGTTCGAGGTAGCGGGCGCACAGATACGCAGTATTTT.

This clone appeared a few times. CDR3 nucleotides: TGCGCCAGCAGCTTGGTTATCGGTTACCAAGAGACCCAGTACTTC. Translated, it gives CASSLVIGYQETQYF. This chain joins TRBV5-1 and TRBJ2-5; D is uncertain. The germline CDR1 and CDR2 sequences are SGHRS and YFSETQ. The CDR3 is 15 residues long. V was clipped by 0 bases and J by 0 bases, with 9 bases between them.

The gene calls are TRBV4-1 and TRBJ1-2; no clear D gene. The CDR3 totals 16 residues. V lost 0 bases, J lost 4 bases, and 15 bases lay in between. Per the germline V gene, CDR1 is MGHRA and CDR2 is YSYEKL. CDR3 nucleotides: TGCGCCAGCAGCCAAGATCCGTATTCTCCTCCCTATGGCTACACCTTC. Its protein is CASSQDPYSPPYGYTF.

This chain connects TRBV10-3 to TRBJ2-5, with D possibly matching TRBD2 (6 bases). Germline values: CDR1 ENHRY, CDR2 SYGVKD. Trimming took 4 bases from V and 5 from J, leaving 14 bases between them. The CDR3 totals 14 residues. The DNA for the CDR3 is TGTGCCATCAGTGCCGGGACTGGGATGGAGACCCAGTACTTC. This sequence encodes CAISAGTGMETQYF.